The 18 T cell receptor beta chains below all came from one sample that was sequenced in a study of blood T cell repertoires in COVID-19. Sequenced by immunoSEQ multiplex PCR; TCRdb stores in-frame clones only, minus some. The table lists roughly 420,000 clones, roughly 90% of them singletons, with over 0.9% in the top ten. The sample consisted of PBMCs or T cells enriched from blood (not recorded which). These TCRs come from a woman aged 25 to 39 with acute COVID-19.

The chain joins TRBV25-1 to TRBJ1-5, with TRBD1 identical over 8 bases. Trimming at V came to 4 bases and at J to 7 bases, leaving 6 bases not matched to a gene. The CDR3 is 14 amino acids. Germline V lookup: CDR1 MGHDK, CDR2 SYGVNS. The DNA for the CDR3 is TGTGCCAGCAGTGCCATGACAGGGGACCAGCCCCAGCATTTT. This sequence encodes CASSAMTGDQPQHF. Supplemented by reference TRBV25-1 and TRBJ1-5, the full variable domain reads EADIYQTPRYLVIGTGKKITLECSQTMGHDKMYWYQQDPGMELHLIHYSYGVNSTEKGDLSSESTVSRIRTEHFPLTLESARPSHTSQYLCASSAMTGDQPQHFGDGTRLSIL.

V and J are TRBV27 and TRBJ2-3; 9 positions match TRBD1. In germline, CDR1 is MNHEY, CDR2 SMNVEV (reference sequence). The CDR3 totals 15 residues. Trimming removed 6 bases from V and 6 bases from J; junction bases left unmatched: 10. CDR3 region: CASSLRRTGADTQYF. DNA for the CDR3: TGTGCCAGCAGCTTACGACGGACAGGGGCGGATACGCAGTATTTT.

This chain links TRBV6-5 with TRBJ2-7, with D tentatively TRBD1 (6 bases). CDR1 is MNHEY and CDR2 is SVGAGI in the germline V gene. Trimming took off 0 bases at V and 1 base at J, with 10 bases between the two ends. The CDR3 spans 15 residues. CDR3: CASSYSTGESYEQYF. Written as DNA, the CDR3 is TGTGCCAGCAGTTACTCGACAGGAGAATCCTACGAGCAGTACTTC.

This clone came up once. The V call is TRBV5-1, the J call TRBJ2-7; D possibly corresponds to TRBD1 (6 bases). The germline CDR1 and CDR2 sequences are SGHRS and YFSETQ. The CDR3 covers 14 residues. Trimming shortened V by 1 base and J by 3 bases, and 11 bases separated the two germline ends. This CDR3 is CASSLSQGSYEQYF. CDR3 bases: TGCGCCAGCAGCTTGTCACAGGGTAGCTACGAGCAGTACTTC.

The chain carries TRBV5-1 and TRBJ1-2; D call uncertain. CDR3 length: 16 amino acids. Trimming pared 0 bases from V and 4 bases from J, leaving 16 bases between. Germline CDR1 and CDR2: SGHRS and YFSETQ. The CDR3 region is CASSLDPGAYFYGYTF. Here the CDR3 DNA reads TGCGCCAGCAGCTTGGATCCGGGAGCCTACTTCTATGGCTACACCTTC.

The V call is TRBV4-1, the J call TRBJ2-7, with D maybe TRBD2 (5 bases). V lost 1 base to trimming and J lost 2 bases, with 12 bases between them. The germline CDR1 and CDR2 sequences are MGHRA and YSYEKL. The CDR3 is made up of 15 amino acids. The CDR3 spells CASSQVKEGTYEQYF. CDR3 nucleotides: TGCGCCAGCAGCCAAGTGAAAGAGGGAACCTACGAGCAGTACTTC.

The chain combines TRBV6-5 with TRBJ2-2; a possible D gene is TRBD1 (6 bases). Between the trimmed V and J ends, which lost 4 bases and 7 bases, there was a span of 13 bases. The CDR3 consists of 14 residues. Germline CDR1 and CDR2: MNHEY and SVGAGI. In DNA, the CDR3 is TGTGCCAGCAGTTTGTGGACAGAAGACGGGGAGCTGTTTTTT. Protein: CASSLWTEDGELFF.

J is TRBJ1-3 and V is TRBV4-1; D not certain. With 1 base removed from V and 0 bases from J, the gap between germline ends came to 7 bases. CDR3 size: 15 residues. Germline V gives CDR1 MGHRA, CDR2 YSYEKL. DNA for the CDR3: TGCGCCAGCAGCCAAGGATTCGGCTCTGGAAACACCATATATTTT. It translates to CASSQGFGSGNTIYF.

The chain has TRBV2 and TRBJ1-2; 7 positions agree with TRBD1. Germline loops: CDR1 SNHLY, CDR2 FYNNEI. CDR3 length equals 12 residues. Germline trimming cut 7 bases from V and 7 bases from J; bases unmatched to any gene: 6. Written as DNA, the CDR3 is TGTGCCAGCACACAGGGGAAGGGTGGCTACACCTTC. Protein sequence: CASTQGKGGYTF.

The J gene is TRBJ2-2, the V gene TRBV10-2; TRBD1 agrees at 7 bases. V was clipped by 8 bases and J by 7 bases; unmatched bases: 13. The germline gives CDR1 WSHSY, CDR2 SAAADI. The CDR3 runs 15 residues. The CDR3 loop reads CASGHGTDQGGELFF. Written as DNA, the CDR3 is TGCGCCAGCGGGCACGGGACAGACCAGGGCGGGGAGCTGTTTTTT.

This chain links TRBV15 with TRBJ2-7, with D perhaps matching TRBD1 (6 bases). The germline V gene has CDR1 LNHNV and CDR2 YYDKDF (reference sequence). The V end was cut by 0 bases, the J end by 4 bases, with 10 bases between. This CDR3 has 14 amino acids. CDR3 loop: CATSRDPRGYEQYF. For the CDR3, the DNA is TGTGCCACCAGCAGAGATCCCAGGGGTTACGAGCAGTACTTC.

The CDR3 DNA reads as TGTGCCAGCAGCGTATCCCCCCGGACTAGCTTTTACGAGCAGTACTTC. Translated: CASSVSPRTSFYEQYF. The gene calls are TRBV9 and TRBJ2-7; 8 bases match TRBD2. Germline V gene sequence: CDR1 SGDLS, CDR2 YYNGEE. V shed 1 base and J 4 bases; nucleotides not matched to a gene: 10. The CDR3 length is 16 residues.

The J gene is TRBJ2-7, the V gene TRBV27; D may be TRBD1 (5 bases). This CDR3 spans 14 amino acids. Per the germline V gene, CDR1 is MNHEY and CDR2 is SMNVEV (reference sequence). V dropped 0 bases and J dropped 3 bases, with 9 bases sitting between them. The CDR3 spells CASSLSNRNYEQYF. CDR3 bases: TGTGCCAGCAGTTTATCGAACAGGAACTACGAGCAGTACTTC.

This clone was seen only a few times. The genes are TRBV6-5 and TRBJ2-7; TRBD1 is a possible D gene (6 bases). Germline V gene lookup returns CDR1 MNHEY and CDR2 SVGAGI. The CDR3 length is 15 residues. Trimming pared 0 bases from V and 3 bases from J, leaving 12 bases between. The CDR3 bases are TGTGCCAGCAGTTACTCGGGTGAGGGGGTCTACGAGCAGTACTTC. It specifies CASSYSGEGVYEQYF.

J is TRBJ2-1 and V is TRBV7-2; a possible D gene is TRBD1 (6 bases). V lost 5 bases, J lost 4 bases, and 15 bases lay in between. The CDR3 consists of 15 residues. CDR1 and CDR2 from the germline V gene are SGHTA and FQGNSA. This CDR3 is CASSRDTGVYNEQFF. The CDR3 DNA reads TGTGCCAGCAGCCGGGACACCGGTGTGTACAATGAGCAGTTCTTC.

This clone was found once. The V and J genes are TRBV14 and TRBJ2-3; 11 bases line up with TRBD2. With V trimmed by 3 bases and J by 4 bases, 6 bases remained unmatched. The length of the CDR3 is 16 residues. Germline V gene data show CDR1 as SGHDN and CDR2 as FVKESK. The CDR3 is CASSQLAGGTADTQYF. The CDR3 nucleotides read TGTGCCAGCAGCCAGCTAGCGGGGGGCACAGCAGATACGCAGTATTTT.

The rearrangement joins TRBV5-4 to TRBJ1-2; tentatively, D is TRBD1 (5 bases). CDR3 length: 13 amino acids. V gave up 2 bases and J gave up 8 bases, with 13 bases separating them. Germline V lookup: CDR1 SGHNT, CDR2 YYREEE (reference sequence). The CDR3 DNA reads TGTGCCAGCAGCTTTTTATTGGGGCCGGGCTACACCTTC. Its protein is CASSFLLGPGYTF.

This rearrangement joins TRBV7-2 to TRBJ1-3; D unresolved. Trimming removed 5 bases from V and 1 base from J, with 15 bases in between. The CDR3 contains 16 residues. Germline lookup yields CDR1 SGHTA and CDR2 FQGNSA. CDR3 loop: CASSLRGSESGNTIYF. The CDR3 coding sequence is TGTGCCAGCAGCCTCCGTGGGTCGGAGTCTGGAAACACCATATATTTT.